Reported below is one T cell receptor (beta chain). TCRdb reanalysed the 5' RACE reads using MiXCR and keeps one entry per CDR3 protein. The table records hundreds of thousands of distinct CDR3 sequences, over 20% of them present only once. Trimming shortened V by 5 bases and J by 8 bases, and 7 bases separated the two germline ends. This CDR3 is built from 12 residues. CDR1 is MNHEY and CDR2 is SVGEGT in the germline V gene. The record originates from a study of identical twins. These data also formed part of another study, on T cells expressing NK-cell markers. That report notes: As a fraction of CD8+ T cells, dominant NKG2C+ clonotypes reached about 1.0-7.5% in a handful of donors.

The source material was PBMCs. The sequence was collected from a woman between 18 and 29 years old in good health. The chain is built from TRBV6-2 or TRBV6-3 and TRBJ1-6; D call uncertain. The CDR3 nucleotides read TGTGCCAGCAGTCCACAGTATTCACCCCTCCACTTT. It encodes CASSPQYSPLHF.